Following are 30 T cell receptor beta chains from one sample sequenced in a study of blood T cell repertoires in COVID-19. Clones were read by immunoSEQ multiplex PCR, and TCRdb kept only the in-frame ones, dropping some. The sample yields 200,000 to 300,000 clones, roughly 88% seen once. The sample comprised peripheral blood. The receptors derive from a man aged 40-55 years who had recovered from COVID-19.

V and J are TRBV12-3 or TRBV12-4 and TRBJ2-7, with D possibly matching TRBD2 (6 bases). The germline V and J ends were trimmed by 6 bases and 2 bases, with 11 bases remaining between them. The CDR3 covers 13 residues. The CDR3 here is CASRRDFTYEQYF. CDR3 DNA: TGTGCCAGCAGACGGGACTTTACCTACGAGCAGTACTTC.

The rearrangement links TRBV5-6 to TRBJ1-4; 11 bases line up with TRBD1. Germline V CDR1 and CDR2: SGHDT, YYEEEE. The CDR3 totals 15 residues. The ends lost 5 bases at V and 2 bases at J; junction bases unmatched: 2. This CDR3 reads CASSRDRGTNEKLFF. CDR3 bases: TGTGCCAGCAGTCGGGACAGGGGGACTAATGAAAAACTGTTTTTT.

CDR3 in DNA: TGTGCCAGCATGGGGCAGTCGAACACCGGGGAGCTGTTTTTT. This translates into CASMGQSNTGELFF. The chain employs TRBV2 and TRBJ2-2; a possible D gene is TRBD1 (5 bases). Between the trimmed V and J ends, which lost 7 bases and 0 bases, there was a span of 9 bases. The length of the CDR3 is 14 residues. Germline V CDR1 and CDR2: SNHLY, FYNNEI.

V and J are TRBV6-4 and TRBJ2-7; 13 nucleotides agree with TRBD2. V lost 6 bases and J lost 1; bases outside the gene matches: 9. This CDR3 comprises 17 residues. Germline CDR1 reads MRHNA; CDR2 reads SNTAGT. CDR3 amino acids: CASRDGLAGEESYEQYF. CDR3 DNA sequence: TGTGCCAGCAGGGATGGACTAGCGGGGGAGGAGTCCTACGAGCAGTACTTC.

In DNA, the CDR3 is TGTGCCAGCAGTCGCCTCCGACAGGGTTCCTATAATTCACCCCTCCACTTT. Residues: CASSRLRQGSYNSPLHF. V usage is TRBV6-6 and J usage is TRBJ1-6, with TRBD1 identical over 7 bases. In germline, CDR1 is MNHNY, CDR2 SVGAGI (reference sequence). The CDR3 has 17 amino acids. Trimming cost V 5 bases and J 1 base; bases outside gene matches: 8.

This chain joins TRBV6-2 or TRBV6-3 and TRBJ1-2; the D gene is possibly TRBD1 (6 bases). The CDR3 runs 13 residues. The germline V gene encodes CDR1 MNHEY and CDR2 SVGEGT. The V end was cut by 2 bases, the J end by 7 bases, with 11 bases between. Here the CDR3 reads CASSYQGRVGYTF. DNA for the CDR3: TGTGCCAGCAGTTACCAGGGGCGCGTTGGCTACACCTTC.

The chain couples TRBV7-9 to TRBJ1-3; TRBD1 matches at 8 bases. Germline V gives CDR1 SEHNR, CDR2 FQNEAQ (reference sequence). Germline trimming cut 5 bases from V and 4 bases from J; bases unmatched to any gene: 7. There are 15 residues in the CDR3. The CDR3 reads CASSLGQASGNTIYF. The DNA for the CDR3 is TGTGCCAGCAGCCTGGGACAGGCCTCGGGAAACACCATATATTTT. The variable domain in full, completed from reference TRBV7-9 and TRBJ1-3, reads DTGVSQNPRHKITKRGQNVTFRCDPISEHNRLYWYRQTLGQGPEFLTYFQNEAQLEKSRLLSDRFSAERPKGSFSTLEIQRTEQGDSAMYLCASSLGQASGNTIYFGEGSWLTVV.

The rearrangement links TRBV7-2 to TRBJ1-5; D gene unclear. This CDR3 is built from 14 residues. Germline lookup yields CDR1 SGHTA and CDR2 FQGNSA. The V gene lost 1 base and the J gene lost 2 bases, with 6 bases spanning the gap. The CDR3 is CASSLVYGNQPQHF. In nucleotides, the CDR3 is TGTGCCAGCAGCTTAGTATATGGCAATCAGCCCCAGCATTTT.

The CDR3 DNA follows: TGTGCCAGCAGCACGGGACTAGCCATCAATGAGCAGTTCTTC. It encodes CASSTGLAINEQFF. J is TRBJ2-1 and V is TRBV6-6, with 9 positions matching TRBD2. The germline V gene encodes CDR1 MNHNY and CDR2 SVGAGI (reference sequence). The CDR3 runs 14 residues. V lost 6 bases and J lost 6; bases outside the gene matches: 6.

The chain joins TRBV7-8 to TRBJ2-3; the D is unclear. The CDR3 is 14 amino acids. The germline CDR1 and CDR2 sequences are SGHVS and FQNEAQ. Trimming pared 1 base from V and 6 bases from J, leaving 11 bases between. In nucleotides, the CDR3 is TGTGCCAGCAGCTTAGGTGGAGTCGACGATACGCAGTATTTT. Residues: CASSLGGVDDTQYF.

This chain links TRBV7-9 with TRBJ2-5; perhaps TRBD2 as D (6 bases). CDR3 length: 14 amino acids. Deletions cut 4 bases from V and 3 bases from J, with 12 bases between. Germline CDR1 SEHNR, CDR2 FQNEAQ (reference sequence). The CDR3 sequence is CASSSLAKKETQYF. CDR3 nucleotides: TGTGCCAGCAGCTCACTAGCTAAGAAAGAGACCCAGTACTTC.

The CDR3 protein is CAAGGPRQTDTQYF. CDR3 DNA: TGTGCTGCGGGGGGCCCCCGCCAGACAGATACGCAGTATTTT. This sequence joins TRBV30 and TRBJ2-3; TRBD2 matches 8 bases. Germline lookup yields CDR1 GTSNPN and CDR2 SVGIG (reference sequence). The CDR3 extends over 14 amino acids.

V and J are TRBV5-1 and TRBJ1-1; perhaps TRBD1 as D (5 bases). V was cut by 2 bases and J by 3 bases, with 8 bases left in between. CDR3 length: 13 amino acids. CDR1 is SGHRS and CDR2 is YFSETQ in the germline V gene. Here the CDR3 reads CASSFTGDTEAFF. CDR3 nucleotide sequence: TGCGCCAGCAGCTTCACAGGAGACACTGAAGCTTTCTTT.

The chain couples TRBV7-9 to TRBJ2-2; D perhaps matches TRBD1 (6 bases). The CDR3 has 18 amino acids. Per germline, CDR1 SEHNR and CDR2 FQNEAQ (reference sequence). V lost 7 bases, J lost 4 bases, and 25 bases lay in between. CDR3 nucleotide sequence: TGTGCCAGCAATAGTGTCGCTTTTAGGGGGACCGGCACCGGGGAGCTGTTTTTT. Protein: CASNSVAFRGTGTGELFF.

This clone has only a few counts. The rearrangement links TRBV30 to TRBJ2-2, with 9 bases fitting TRBD2. Trimming at V came to 0 bases and at J to 3 bases, leaving 8 bases not matched to a gene. Germline assignment: CDR1 GTSNPN and CDR2 SVGIG (reference sequence). The length of the CDR3 is 17 residues. CDR3 DNA: TGTGCCTGGAGTGTACTAAACGCGGGAGGGTACACCGGGGAGCTGTTTTTT. Protein: CAWSVLNAGGYTGELFF.

The chain has TRBV7-6 and TRBJ1-1; no firm D call. This CDR3 has 16 amino acids. Trimming shortened V by 3 bases and J by 6 bases, and 20 bases separated the two germline ends. CDR1 SGHVS and CDR2 FNYEAQ come from the germline V gene. This CDR3 reads CASSLTFSRRRAEAFF. The CDR3 DNA follows: TGTGCCAGCAGCTTGACCTTCTCGAGGAGGCGAGCTGAAGCTTTCTTT.

The gene calls are TRBV19 and TRBJ2-7; 8 nucleotides align to TRBD2. Germline V lookup: CDR1 LNHDA, CDR2 SQIVND (reference sequence). This CDR3 has 14 amino acids. The J segment lost 1 base and the V segment lost 3 bases, leaving 2 bases of the junction unmatched. CDR3 sequence (DNA): TGTGCCAGTAGTATGACTAGCGCGTCCTACGAGCAGTACTTC. Translation: CASSMTSASYEQYF.

The chain has TRBV6-6 and TRBJ2-3, with 8 bases aligning to TRBD2. The V and J ends lost 8 bases and 0 bases, in that order; junction bases with no gene match: 7. The CDR3 runs to 15 residues. Germline V gene sequence: CDR1 MNHNY, CDR2 SVGAGI (reference sequence). CDR3 sequence reads: CASSGAGVSTDTQYF. CDR3 bases: TGTGCCAGCTCGGGAGCGGGGGTAAGCACAGATACGCAGTATTTT.

The rearrangement links TRBV6-5 to TRBJ1-2, with TRBD1 matching over 10 bases. J lost 8 bases, V lost 0 bases, and 6 bases had no gene match. This CDR3 spans 15 amino acids. Germline CDR1 is MNHEY and CDR2 is SVGAGI. For the CDR3, the DNA is TGTGCCAGCAGTTACTCCGGGACAGGGGCTCTCGGCTACACCTTC. It specifies CASSYSGTGALGYTF.

The V gene is TRBV4-3, the J gene TRBJ1-1; D gene ambiguous. Per germline, CDR1 LGHNA and CDR2 YSLEER. Deletions cut 0 bases from V and 3 bases from J, with 14 bases between. This CDR3 has 16 residues. This CDR3 is CASSQDIGDGDTEAFF. CDR3 DNA sequence: TGCGCCAGCAGCCAAGATATCGGGGATGGCGACACTGAAGCTTTCTTT.

CDR3 nucleotides: TGTGCTAGTGGCGCAACGGATGAAAAACTGTTTTTT. Residues: CASGATDEKLFF. The V gene is TRBV12-5, the J gene TRBJ1-4; no definite D call. Trimming stripped 6 bases from V and 6 bases from J, with 8 bases between. The CDR3 covers 12 residues. The germline CDR1 and CDR2 sequences are LGHNT and FRNRAP.

This clone was picked up one time. V usage is TRBV5-4 and J usage is TRBJ1-6; perhaps TRBD1 as D (6 bases). The CDR3 is 15 amino acids. Germline V CDR1 and CDR2: SGHNT, YYREEE (reference sequence). Trimming took 1 base from V and 7 from J, leaving 12 bases between them. CDR3 nucleotide sequence: TGTGCCAGCAGCTTGAGCGCCAGGGGCAATTCACCCCTCCACTTT. Protein product: CASSLSARGNSPLHF. The full variable domain, rest sourced from reference TRBV5-4 and TRBJ1-6, is ETGVTQSPTHLIKTRGQQVTLRCSSQSGHNTVSWYQQALGQGPQFIFQYYREEENGRGNFPPRFSGLQFPNYSSELNVNALELDDSALYLCASSLSARGNSPLHFGNGTRLTVT.

This clone appeared once. This chain links TRBV5-4 with TRBJ2-3; 8 bases are shared with TRBD2. CDR3 length: 15 residues. The V gene's germline CDR1 is SGHNT and CDR2 YYREEE (reference sequence). After removal of 4 bases from V and 8 bases from J, the junction contained 12 bases not matched to a gene. As DNA, the CDR3 is TGTGCCAGCAGCCCCGCAGCGGGAGCTAGATTTACGCAGTATTTT. Encoded protein: CASSPAAGARFTQYF. The full variable domain, completed using reference TRBV5-4 and TRBJ2-3, is ETGVTQSPTHLIKTRGQQVTLRCSSQSGHNTVSWYQQALGQGPQFIFQYYREEENGRGNFPPRFSGLQFPNYSSELNVNALELDDSALYLCASSPAAGARFTQYFGPGTRLTVL.

This sequence joins TRBV19 and TRBJ1-1; 8 bases are a match to TRBD1. The germline gives CDR1 LNHDA, CDR2 SQIVND (reference sequence). Trimming cost V 8 bases and J 3 bases; bases outside gene matches: 5. This CDR3 spans 13 amino acids. The CDR3 bases are TGTGCCAGTTCCAACAGGGGGGACACTGAAGCTTTCTTT. Translated: CASSNRGDTEAFF.

The chain has TRBV3-1 (or the pseudogene TRBV3-2) and TRBJ1-1; tentatively, D is TRBD1 (5 bases). V was pared by 6 bases and J by 4 bases, with 21 bases between. Germline V lookup: CDR1 LGHDT, CDR2 YNNKEL (reference sequence). The CDR3 has 16 amino acids. The CDR3 sequence is CASSLGGRDFVTEAFF. CDR3 DNA sequence: TGTGCCAGCAGTTTAGGAGGGAGGGACTTTGTCACTGAAGCTTTCTTT.

This clone appeared a single time. Other DNA variants within this sample encode the same CDR3. The V call is TRBV5-1, the J call TRBJ1-3; 12 nucleotides align to TRBD1. J was trimmed by 7 bases and V by 4 bases; bases with no gene match: 3. CDR1 SGHRS and CDR2 YFSETQ come from the germline V gene. There are 14 residues in the CDR3. The CDR3 coding sequence is TGCGCCAGCAGCCCCGGGACAGGGGGCAACACCATATATTTT. Protein: CASSPGTGGNTIYF.

The chain joins TRBV10-3 to TRBJ1-1; 7 bases fit TRBD1. V dropped 7 bases and J dropped 3; count of bases not matched to a gene: 8. Looked up from germline, CDR1 is ENHRY and CDR2 is SYGVKD. There are 14 residues in the CDR3. As DNA, the CDR3 is TGTGCCATCACTGACAGGGTAGGAGACACTGAAGCTTTCTTT. It encodes CAITDRVGDTEAFF.

The rearrangement links TRBV10-3 to TRBJ2-5; 9 bases fit TRBD1. This CDR3 comprises 17 residues. CDR1 is ENHRY, CDR2 SYGVKD, per germline. J lost 1 base, V lost 3 bases, and 9 bases had no gene match. The CDR3 sequence: CAISDGVRTGVQETQYF. DNA of the CDR3: TGTGCCATCAGTGATGGAGTTAGGACAGGGGTCCAAGAGACCCAGTACTTC.

V gene TRBV30 combines with J gene TRBJ1-1; 9 positions agree with TRBD1. This CDR3 has 14 residues. Germline V gene lookup returns CDR1 GTSNPN and CDR2 SVGIG (reference sequence). The ends lost 4 bases at V and 3 bases at J; junction bases unmatched: 6. CDR3 coding DNA: TGTGCCTGGACCGGGGGACAGGGAGACACTGAAGCTTTCTTT. Translated: CAWTGGQGDTEAFF.

The chain carries TRBV18 and TRBJ2-1; 7 nucleotides agree with TRBD2. Looked up from germline, CDR1 is KGHSH and CDR2 is LQKENI. V was pared by 3 bases and J by 5 bases, with 13 bases of the junction left unmatched. This CDR3 is built from 17 residues. The DNA for the CDR3 is TGTGCCAGCTCACCCCCGAGGTTTGCCGGGAGGCACAATGAGCAGTTCTTC. Encoded protein: CASSPPRFAGRHNEQFF.